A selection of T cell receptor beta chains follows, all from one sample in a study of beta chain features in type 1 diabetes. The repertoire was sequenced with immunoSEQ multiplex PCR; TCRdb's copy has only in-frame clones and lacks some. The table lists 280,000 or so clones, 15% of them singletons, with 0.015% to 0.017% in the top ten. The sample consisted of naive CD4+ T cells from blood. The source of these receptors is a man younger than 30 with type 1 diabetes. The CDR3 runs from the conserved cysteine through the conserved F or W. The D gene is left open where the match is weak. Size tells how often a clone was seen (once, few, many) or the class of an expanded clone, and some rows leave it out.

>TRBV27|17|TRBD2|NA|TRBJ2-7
TGTGCCAGCAGCGGTTTTCCTCTAACTAGCGGGCCGAGGGAGCAGTACTTC
CASSGFPLTSGPREQYF
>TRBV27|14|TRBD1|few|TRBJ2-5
TGTGCCAGCAGTTTATCAGGGACAGGCGAGACCCAGTACTTC
CASSLSGTGETQYF
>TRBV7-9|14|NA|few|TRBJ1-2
TGTGCCAGCAGCTCCCCGTGGCCGGGAGATGGCTACACCTTC
CASSSPWPGDGYTF
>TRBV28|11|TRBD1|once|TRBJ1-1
TGTGCCAGCAGTGACAGGGGGCGGGCTTTCTTT
CASSDRGRAFF
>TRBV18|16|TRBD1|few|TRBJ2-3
TGTGCCAGCTCACCAACGGGACAGCTTATCACAGATACGCAGTATTTT
CASSPTGQLITDTQYF
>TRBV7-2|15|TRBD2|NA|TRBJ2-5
TGTGCCAGCAGCCCAAGGGGCGGGGGGCAAGAGACCCAGTACTTC
CASSPRGGGQETQYF
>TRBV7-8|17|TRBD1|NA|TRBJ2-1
TGTGCCAGCAGCTTAGGTCGAGGGATCTGGACAGGTCATGAGCAGTTCTTC
CASSLGRGIWTGHEQFF
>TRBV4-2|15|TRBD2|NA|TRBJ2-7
TGTGCCAGCAGCCCGACTAGCGGGAGTGACTACGAGCAGTACTTC
CASSPTSGSDYEQYF
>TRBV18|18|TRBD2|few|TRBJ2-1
TGTGCCAGCTCACTTAAGACTAGCGGGTGGAGCTCCTACAATGAGCAGTTCTTC
CASSLKTSGWSSYNEQFF
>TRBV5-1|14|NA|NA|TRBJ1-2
TGCGCCAGCAGCTTGGACAGGCGATCCTATGGCTACACCTTC
CASSLDRRSYGYTF
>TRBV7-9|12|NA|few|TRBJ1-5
TGTGCCAGCAGCCTCCGTGATCAGCCCCAGCATTTT
CASSLRDQPQHF
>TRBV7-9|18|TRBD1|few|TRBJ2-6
TGTGCCAGCAGCCCGGGGACAGTAAGAATTTCTGGGGCCAACGTCCTGACTTTC
CASSPGTVRISGANVLTF
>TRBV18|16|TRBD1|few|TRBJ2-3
TGTGCCAGCTCACCTTGGGACAGGGGGAGCACAGATACGCAGTATTTT
CASSPWDRGSTDTQYF
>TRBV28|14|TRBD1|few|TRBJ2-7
TGTGCCAGCAGGAGACAGGGACGGGCACTCGAGCAGTACTTC
CASRRQGRALEQYF
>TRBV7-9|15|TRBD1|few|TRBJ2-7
TGTGCCAGCGACCCGGGACAGGGGCCCTCCTACGAGCAGTACTTC
CASDPGQGPSYEQYF
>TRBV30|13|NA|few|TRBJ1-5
TGTGCCTGGAGTGTGGCAGGGGCTCAGCCCCAGCATTTT
CAWSVAGAQPQHF
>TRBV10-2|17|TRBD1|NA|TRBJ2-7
TGCGCCAGCAAAGGGGGCAGTGTTCAGATCGTCTCCTACGAGCAGTACTTC
CASKGGSVQIVSYEQYF
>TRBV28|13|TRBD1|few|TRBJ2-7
TGTGCCAGCACACAGGACAGGGCCTACGAGCAGTACTTC
CASTQDRAYEQYF
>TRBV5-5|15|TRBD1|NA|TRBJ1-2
TGTGCCAGCAGCATCAGCGGAGACAGGGATCAGGGCTACACCTTC
CASSISGDRDQGYTF
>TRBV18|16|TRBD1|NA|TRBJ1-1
TGTGCCAGCTCAACTGTACAGGGGTCGCGGGACACTGAAGCTTTCTTT
CASSTVQGSRDTEAFF
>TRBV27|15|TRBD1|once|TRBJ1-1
TGTGCCAGCTTATCCCGACAGGGGATGAACACTGAAGCTTTCTTT
CASLSRQGMNTEAFF
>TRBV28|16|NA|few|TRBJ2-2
TGTGCCAGCAGTCCAAGACAGCCTAAGAACACCGGGGAGCTGTTTTTT
CASSPRQPKNTGELFF
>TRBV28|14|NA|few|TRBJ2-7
TGTGCCAGCGGGAGACCGCAACGGGGTTACGAGCAGTACTTC
CASGRPQRGYEQYF
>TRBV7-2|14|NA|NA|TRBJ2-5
TGTGCCAGCAGCTTGGACCCGGGAACAGCTGGCCAGTACTTC
CASSLDPGTAGQYF
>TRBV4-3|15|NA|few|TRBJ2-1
TGCGCCAGCAGCCTTTTCTACGGTTATCCCAATGAGCAGTTCTTC
CASSLFYGYPNEQFF
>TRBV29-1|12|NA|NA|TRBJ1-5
TGCAGCGCGGGGGATAGCAATCAGCCCCAGCATTTT
CSAGDSNQPQHF
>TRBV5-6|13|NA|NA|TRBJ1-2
TGTGCCAGCAGCCGTTCAACAGGGAATGGCTACACCTTC
CASSRSTGNGYTF
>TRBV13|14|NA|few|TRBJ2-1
TGTGCCAGCAGCAGGACTAACTCCGGCGATGAGCAGTTCTTC
CASSRTNSGDEQFF
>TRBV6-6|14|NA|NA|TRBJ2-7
TGTGCCAGCAGTTACTCTACGAATAGCAACGAGCAGTACTTC
CASSYSTNSNEQYF
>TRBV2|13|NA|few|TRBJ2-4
TGTGCCAGCAGTCTTGAGGGAGGAAACATTCAGTACTTC
CASSLEGGNIQYF
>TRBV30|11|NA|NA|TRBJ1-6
TGTGCCTGGAGTGTGGCTTCACCCCTCCACTTT
CAWSVASPLHF
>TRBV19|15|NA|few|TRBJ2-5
TGTGCCAGTAGGGTACAGGACGGAGGGCCGGAGACCCAGTACTTC
CASRVQDGGPETQYF
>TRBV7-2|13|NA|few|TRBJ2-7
TGTGCCAGCAGCTTATCCTACTCCTACGAGCAGTACTTC
CASSLSYSYEQYF
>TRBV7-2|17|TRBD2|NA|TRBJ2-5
TGTGCCAGCAGCTTAATGAGGACTAGCGGGGGACGGGAGACCCAGTACTTC
CASSLMRTSGGRETQYF
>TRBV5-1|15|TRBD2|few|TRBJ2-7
TGCGCCAGCAGCGGGACTAGCGGGTCAACCTACGAGCAGTACTTC
CASSGTSGSTYEQYF